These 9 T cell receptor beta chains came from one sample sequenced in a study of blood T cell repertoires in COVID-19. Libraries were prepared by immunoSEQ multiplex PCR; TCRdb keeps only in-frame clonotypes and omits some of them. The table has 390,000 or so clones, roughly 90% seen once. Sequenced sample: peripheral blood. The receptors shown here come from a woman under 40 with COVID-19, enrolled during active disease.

The CDR3 region is CASSFSLRNEQFF. The CDR3 DNA reads as TGTGCCAGCAGCTTCTCTCTGAGAAATGAGCAGTTCTTC. The chain is built from TRBV11-2 and TRBJ2-1; no definite D call. The length of the CDR3 is 13 residues. Germline values: CDR1 SGHAT, CDR2 FQNNGV. V was shortened by 3 bases and J by 7 bases, with 10 bases between the two germline ends. Full variable domain (missing parts from reference TRBV11-2 and TRBJ2-1): EAGVAQSPRYKIIEKRQSVAFWCNPISGHATLYWYQQILGQGPKLLIQFQNNGVVDDSQLPKDRFSAERLKGVDSTLKIQPAKLEDSAVYLCASSFSLRNEQFFGPGTRLTVL.

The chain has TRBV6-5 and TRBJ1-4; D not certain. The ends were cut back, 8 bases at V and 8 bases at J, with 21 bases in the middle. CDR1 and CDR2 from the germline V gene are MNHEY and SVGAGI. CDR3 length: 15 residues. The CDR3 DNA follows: TGTGCCAGCCTCGAGGGTCCGGGAATAGGGGAAAAACTGTTTTTT. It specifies CASLEGPGIGEKLFF.

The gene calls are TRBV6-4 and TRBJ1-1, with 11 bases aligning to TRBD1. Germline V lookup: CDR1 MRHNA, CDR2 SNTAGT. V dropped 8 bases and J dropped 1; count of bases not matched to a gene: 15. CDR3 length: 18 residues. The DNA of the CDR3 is TGTGCCAGCTCGCCTGACTGGGGGACAGGGGGAGGGAACACTGAAGCTTTCTTT. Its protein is CASSPDWGTGGGNTEAFF.

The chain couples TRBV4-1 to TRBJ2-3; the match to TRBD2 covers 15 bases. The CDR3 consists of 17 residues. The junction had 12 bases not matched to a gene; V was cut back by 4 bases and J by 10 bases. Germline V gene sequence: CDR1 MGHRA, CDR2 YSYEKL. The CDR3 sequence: CASSLEGTSGGHSPQYF. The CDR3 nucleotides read TGCGCCAGCAGCCTGGAAGGGACTAGCGGGGGGCATTCGCCGCAGTATTTT.

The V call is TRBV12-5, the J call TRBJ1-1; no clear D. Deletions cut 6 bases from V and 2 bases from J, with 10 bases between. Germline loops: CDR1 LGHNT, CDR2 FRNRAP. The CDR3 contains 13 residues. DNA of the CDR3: TGTGCTAGTGGCCTTTCCCCTAACACTGAAGCTTTCTTT. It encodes CASGLSPNTEAFF.

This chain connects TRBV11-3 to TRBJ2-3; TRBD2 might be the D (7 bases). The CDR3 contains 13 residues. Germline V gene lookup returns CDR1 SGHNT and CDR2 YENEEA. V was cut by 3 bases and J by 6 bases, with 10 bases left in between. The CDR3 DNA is TGTGCCAGCAGCTTGGGGGGGCCGGATACGCAGTATTTT. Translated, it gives CASSLGGPDTQYF.

The CDR3 reads CASSPLRTGVLFYNSPLHF. The CDR3 nucleotides are TGTGCCAGCAGTCCCCTACGGACAGGGGTTCTTTTCTATAATTCACCCCTCCACTTT. The chain uses TRBV27 and TRBJ1-6; 9 bases match TRBD1. The CDR3 runs 19 residues. Germline loops: CDR1 MNHEY, CDR2 SMNVEV (reference sequence). With 5 bases clipped from V and 3 bases from J, the junction kept 14 bases outside the gene matches.

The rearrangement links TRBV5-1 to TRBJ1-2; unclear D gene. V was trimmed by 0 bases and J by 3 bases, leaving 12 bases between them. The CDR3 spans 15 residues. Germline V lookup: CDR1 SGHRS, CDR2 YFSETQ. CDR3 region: CASSLGLLRDYGYTF. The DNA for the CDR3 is TGCGCCAGCAGCTTGGGGTTATTGAGAGACTATGGCTACACCTTC. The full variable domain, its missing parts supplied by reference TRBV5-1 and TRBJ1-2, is KAGVTQTPRYLIKTRGQQVTLSCSPISGHRSVSWYQQTPGQGLQFLFEYFSETQRNKGNFPGRFSGRQFSNSRSEMNVSTLELGDSALYLCASSLGLLRDYGYTFGSGTRLTVV.

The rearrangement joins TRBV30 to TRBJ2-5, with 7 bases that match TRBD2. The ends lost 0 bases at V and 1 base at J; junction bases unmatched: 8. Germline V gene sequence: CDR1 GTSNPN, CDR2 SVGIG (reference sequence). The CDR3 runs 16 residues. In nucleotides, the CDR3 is TGTGCCTGGAGTGTAGGGGCTAGCGGTACCCAAGAGACCCAGTACTTC. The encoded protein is CAWSVGASGTQETQYF.